The 21 T cell receptor beta chains below come from one sample, sequenced in a study of blood T cell repertoires in COVID-19 (dated by TCRdb to 2019 to 2021). The library came from the immunoSEQ multiplex PCR assay. Sourced from immuneACCESS, this table was stored by TCRdb with only in-frame sequences that have V and J called. A share of the clones is absent; for the studies checked, an unresolved V gene accounts for under half, and the remainder has no known explanation. This sample has under 250,000 clones in its table, and approximately 84% of those were observed once. In total, the top ten clones hold approximately 8% of the sample. The sample comprised peripheral blood. The receptor set was obtained from a woman aged 45-60 years with active or convalescent COVID-19.

The rearrangement uses TRBV28 and TRBJ1-2; TRBD1 agrees at 9 bases. Germline CDR1 MDHEN, CDR2 SYDVKM. V lost 5 bases to trimming and J lost 4 bases; unmatched junction nucleotides: 8. This CDR3 comprises 15 residues. CDR3 sequence: CASSRPGQGFYGYTF. The CDR3 coding sequence is TGTGCCAGCAGTCGACCGGGACAGGGCTTCTATGGCTACACCTTC.

The rearrangement links TRBV29-1 to TRBJ1-2, with D unclear. Germline-derived CDR1 and CDR2 are SQVTM and ANQGSEA. Trimming removed 3 bases at V and 5 bases at J, with 7 bases between. The CDR3 loop spans 11 amino acids. The CDR3 DNA follows: TGCAGCGTTGATCAGGTTTATGGCTACACCTTC. Translation gives CSVDQVYGYTF.

The genes are TRBV5-6 and TRBJ2-5, with TRBD1 matching over 10 bases. The junction had 6 bases not matched to a gene; V was cut back by 0 bases and J by 4 bases. The CDR3 extends over 16 amino acids. CDR1 and CDR2 (germline): SGHDT, YYEEEE. This CDR3 is CASSLARDRGRETQYF. Here the CDR3 DNA reads TGTGCCAGCAGCTTGGCAAGGGACAGGGGAAGAGAGACCCAGTACTTC.

As DNA, the CDR3 is TGTGCCAGCAGTGCAGGGAACTATGGCTACACCTTC. As protein: CASSAGNYGYTF. The V and J genes are TRBV2 and TRBJ1-2, with a tentative D call TRBD1 (5 bases). The ends were cut back, 4 bases at V and 2 bases at J, with 5 bases in the middle. The CDR3 has 12 amino acids. Germline V gene lookup returns CDR1 SNHLY and CDR2 FYNNEI.

The chain couples TRBV2 to TRBJ2-3; maybe TRBD2 (5 bases). CDR1 is SNHLY and CDR2 is FYNNEI in the germline V gene. Trimming left V 6 bases short and J 3 bases short, with 16 bases between. The CDR3 length is 15 residues. The CDR3 DNA is TGTGCCAGCAGCTCATCTAGCATTAGGACAGATACGCAGTATTTT. Amino acid sequence: CASSSSSIRTDTQYF.

V usage is TRBV5-1 and J usage is TRBJ1-1, with a weak D call TRBD1 (6 bases). This CDR3 contains 15 residues. Germline V lookup: CDR1 SGHRS, CDR2 YFSETQ. The ends were cut back, 0 bases at V and 1 base at J, with 10 bases in the middle. CDR3 nucleotide sequence: TGCGCCAGCAGCTTGGGGGACACGGCGAACACTGAAGCTTTCTTT. Protein sequence: CASSLGDTANTEAFF.

This chain links TRBV5-4 with TRBJ2-3; D is possibly TRBD2 (7 bases). V lost 7 bases and J lost 2, with 11 bases in between. Germline-derived CDR1 and CDR2 are SGHNT and YYREEE (reference sequence). The CDR3 has 13 residues. The CDR3 sequence: CASRRGPTDTQYF. CDR3 bases: TGTGCCAGCCGGCGGGGGCCCACAGATACGCAGTATTTT.

The chain combines TRBV25-1 with TRBJ2-3, with no clear D. V gave up 4 bases and J gave up 4 bases, with 6 bases separating them. Looked up from germline, CDR1 is MGHDK and CDR2 is SYGVNS. The CDR3 covers 12 residues. CDR3 residues: CASSVSADTQYF. CDR3 in DNA: TGTGCCAGCAGTGTCTCCGCAGATACGCAGTATTTT.

On this clone itself: The same CDR3 can be traced to other DNA sequences in this sample. The rearrangement links TRBV27 to TRBJ1-5, with D maybe TRBD1 (5 bases). The CDR3 is 13 amino acids. V gave up 8 bases and J gave up 4 bases, with 12 bases separating them. CDR1 is MNHEY, CDR2 SMNVEV, per germline (reference sequence). The CDR3 DNA reads TGTGCCAGCGGGGGGGACGGGAATCAGCCCCAGCATTTT. Amino acids: CASGGDGNQPQHF.

The V and J genes are TRBV6-6 and TRBJ2-2, with TRBD1 matching 8 bases. The CDR3 is 14 amino acids. CDR1 MNHNY and CDR2 SVGAGI come from the germline V gene (reference sequence). Germline trimming cut 6 bases from V and 5 bases from J; bases unmatched to any gene: 5. The CDR3 DNA is TGTGCCAGCAGAGGACAGGGCGGAACCGGGGAGCTGTTTTTT. It translates to CASRGQGGTGELFF.

This CDR3 is CASSLEGSVFATEAFF. The CDR3 coding sequence is TGCGCCAGCAGCTTGGAAGGCAGCGTCTTTGCCACTGAAGCTTTCTTT. The chain combines TRBV5-1 with TRBJ1-1; no firm D call. Germline assignment: CDR1 SGHRS and CDR2 YFSETQ. The germline V and J ends were trimmed by 0 bases and 4 bases, with 16 bases remaining between them. This CDR3 contains 16 residues.

This clone was seen a few times. V usage is TRBV11-2 and J usage is TRBJ1-6; 7 bases match TRBD1. CDR3 length equals 18 residues. V lost 4 bases and J lost 0; bases outside the gene matches: 9. CDR1 and CDR2 (germline): SGHAT, FQNNGV. This CDR3 is CASSSRQGGSSYNSPLHF. The CDR3, as DNA: TGTGCCAGCAGCTCCCGACAGGGAGGTAGCTCCTATAATTCACCCCTCCACTTT.

The count of this clone is one. This chain joins TRBV5-1 and TRBJ2-1, with TRBD2 identical over 10 bases. J was trimmed by 1 base and V by 0 bases; bases with no gene match: 10. The CDR3 has 19 amino acids. The germline V gene encodes CDR1 SGHRS and CDR2 YFSETQ. For the CDR3, the DNA is TGCGCCAGCAGCTTGGCAATGAGCGGGGGGGCCCCATCCTACAATGAGCAGTTCTTC. Residues: CASSLAMSGGAPSYNEQFF.

The rearrangement joins TRBV6-5 to TRBJ2-7; 9 bases align to TRBD1. The CDR3 is made up of 15 amino acids. J lost 0 bases, V lost 6 bases, and 6 bases had no gene match. Germline CDR1 reads MNHEY; CDR2 reads SVGAGI. CDR3 DNA sequence: TGTGCCAGCAGAAGGGACAGGGTGAGCTCCTACGAGCAGTACTTC. Translated: CASRRDRVSSYEQYF.

The chain links TRBV4-1 to TRBJ2-6; 8 nucleotides agree with TRBD1. This CDR3 contains 19 residues. The trim removed 0 bases at V and 0 bases at J, leaving 7 bases unmatched. Germline-derived CDR1 and CDR2 are MGHRA and YSYEKL. As DNA, the CDR3 is TGCGCCAGCAGCCAAGATCTAAGGGACAGGTTCTCTGGGGCCAACGTCCTGACTTTC. Translating it yields CASSQDLRDRFSGANVLTF.

V is TRBV27 and J is TRBJ1-2, with 11 bases aligning to TRBD1. CDR3 size: 16 residues. The germline V gene encodes CDR1 MNHEY and CDR2 SMNVEV (reference sequence). V gave up 5 bases and J gave up 4 bases; unmatched junction bases: 9. CDR3 nucleotides: TGTGCCAGCAGTCCTGGACAGGGGGCGGGATCCTATGGCTACACCTTC. Translation: CASSPGQGAGSYGYTF.

The V call is TRBV6-1, the J call TRBJ2-2; 15 positions agree with TRBD2. Germline CDR1 reads MNHNS; CDR2 reads SASEGT. CDR3 length: 18 amino acids. With 4 bases clipped from V and 2 bases from J, the junction kept 5 bases outside the gene matches. The CDR3 nucleotides read TGTGCCAGCAGTGGCTGGACTAGCGGGAGGGCTAACACCGGGGAGCTGTTTTTT. It encodes CASSGWTSGRANTGELFF.

The chain couples TRBV12-3 or TRBV12-4 to TRBJ1-2; D is uncertain. The CDR3 has 13 residues. V was cut by 5 bases and J by 4 bases, with 11 bases left in between. DNA of the CDR3: TGTGCCAGCAGTCTCGACTCGAGCTATGGCTACACCTTC. Translating gives CASSLDSSYGYTF.

This chain uses TRBV5-1 with TRBJ2-5, with 10 bases fitting TRBD1. The CDR3 loop spans 16 amino acids. CDR1 is SGHRS, CDR2 YFSETQ, per germline. Trimming cost V 0 bases and J 5 bases; bases outside gene matches: 7. The CDR3 loop reads CASSLAPTGGTETQYF. Written as DNA, the CDR3 is TGCGCCAGCAGCTTGGCTCCGACAGGGGGCACCGAGACCCAGTACTTC.

The V gene is TRBV5-1, the J gene TRBJ1-1; tentatively, D is TRBD1 (6 bases). V was trimmed by 0 bases and J by 4 bases, leaving 7 bases between them. This CDR3 comprises 13 residues. Germline CDR1 SGHRS, CDR2 YFSETQ. CDR3 in amino acids: CASSLEGGTEAFF. The DNA of the CDR3 is TGCGCCAGCAGCTTGGAAGGGGGCACTGAAGCTTTCTTT.

This clone was observed a single time. The chain links TRBV3-1 (or the pseudogene TRBV3-2) to TRBJ1-5, with 9 bases identical to TRBD1. V lost 4 bases and J lost 6; bases outside the gene matches: 4. Germline-derived CDR1 and CDR2 are LGHDT and YNNKEL (reference sequence). This CDR3 has 14 amino acids. The CDR3 here is CASSRGQGFQPQHF. The CDR3 DNA follows: TGTGCCAGCAGCCGAGGACAGGGGTTTCAGCCCCAGCATTTT.